The text below deals with one TCR beta chain. RNA, at about 0.45 to 1 ug, was reverse transcribed with random hexamers. One entry per CDR3 protein, called by TCRdb with MiXCR from the immunoSEQ multiplex PCR reads. Of about 120,000 distinct CDR3 sequences in the sample, 80% to 95% were seen once. Healthy donors served as the controls. They were matched for age and sex. Purification of the CD8+ and CD4+ T cells relied on negative isolation, and TEMRA cells underwent FACS enrichment. This record belongs to a study of CD8 T cells in Susac syndrome. Trimming pared 5 bases from V and 0 bases from J, leaving 11 bases between. CDR1 and CDR2 (germline): DFQATT, SNEGSKA (reference sequence). The CDR3 has 14 residues.

The receptor comes from a human donor in good health. Source material: CD8+ T cells from PBMCs. The J gene is TRBJ1-5, the V gene TRBV20-1; D unclear. DNA for the CDR3: TGCAGTGCTCCCGGGCAGTATAGCAATCAGCCCCAGCATTTT. Amino acids: CSAPGQYSNQPQHF.